Listed below are T cell receptor beta chains from one sample, sequenced in a study of blood T cell repertoires in COVID-19. Only in-frame clones appear in the TCRdb table, and some are missing; sequencing was by immunoSEQ multiplex PCR. This sample yields around 250,000 clones, of which roughly four fifths are seen a single time; 4.4% belongs to the top ten. Specimen: peripheral blood. Receptors originate from a man aged 50 or older with active or convalescent COVID-19. CDR3s include the opening cysteine and the closing phenylalanine or tryptophan. The D gene is left open where the match is weak. For some rows the clone size is stated as once, few or many, or as a class when expanded; others skip it.

cdr3_aa cdr3_nt d_call j_call clone_size v_call
CASSSSTGTGFGGYTF TGTGCCAGCAGTTCCTCTACCGGGACAGGGTTCGGTGGCTACACCTTC TRBD1 TRBJ1-2 NA TRBV2
CASRTGLSGNTIYF TGTGCCAGCAGGACAGGGCTATCTGGAAACACCATATATTTT TRBD1 TRBJ1-3 NA TRBV11-2
CASSRGIGQRGEQYF TGTGCCAGCAGCCGCGGAATAGGACAGAGAGGTGAGCAGTACTTC NA TRBJ2-7 NA TRBV11-3
CASNGTPNEKLFF TGTGCCAGCAACGGGACACCCAATGAAAAACTGTTTTTT NA TRBJ1-4 once TRBV2
CASRPTSGGPDTQYF TGTGCCAGCAGACCTACTAGCGGGGGGCCAGATACGCAGTATTTT TRBD2 TRBJ2-3 NA TRBV6-5
CASARGGFYGYTF TGTGCCAGCGCTAGGGGGGGTTTCTATGGCTACACCTTC NA TRBJ1-2 few TRBV27
CASSYERDTQYF TGTGCCAGCAGCTATGAGAGGGATACGCAGTATTTT NA TRBJ2-3 NA TRBV7-3
CASSPWTGQGYTF TGTGCCAGCAGCCCATGGACAGGGCAAGGCTACACCTTC TRBD1 TRBJ1-2 once TRBV7-3
CACPRQGGTQYF TGTGCCTGTCCAAGGCAGGGGGGGACCCAGTACTTC NA TRBJ2-5 NA TRBV30
CASGARFDTEAFF TGTGCCTCCGGAGCGAGGTTTGACACTGAAGCTTTCTTT NA TRBJ1-1 NA TRBV30
CAISDPPSYEQYF TGTGCCATCAGTGACCCTCCCTCCTACGAGCAGTACTTC NA TRBJ2-7 NA TRBV10-3
CASSEAGLAGADTQYF TGTGCCAGCAGTGAAGCGGGTCTAGCGGGGGCAGATACGCAGTATTTT TRBD2 TRBJ2-3 NA TRBV6-1
CACTRQGAMTGELFF TGTGCCTGTACCCGACAGGGGGCCATGACCGGGGAGCTGTTTTTT TRBD1 TRBJ2-2 few TRBV30
CASSYGTVADSPLHF TGTGCCAGCAGTTACGGGACAGTGGCTGATTCACCCCTCCACTTT TRBD1 TRBJ1-6 once TRBV6-5
CAASPGTAQPQHF TGTGCCGCGAGCCCTGGGACAGCTCAGCCCCAGCATTTT TRBD1 TRBJ1-5 NA TRBV24-1
CASTYSGGTDTQYF TGTGCCAGCACCTATAGCGGGGGTACAGATACGCAGTATTTT TRBD2 TRBJ2-3 NA TRBV6-5
CASSYIPSTGGNNEQFF TGTGCCAGCAGTTACATCCCCAGCACAGGGGGAAACAATGAGCAGTTCTTC TRBD1 TRBJ2-1 NA TRBV6-2/TRBV6-3
CASSLLAEQFF TGTGCCAGCAGCCTACTAGCCGAGCAGTTCTTC NA TRBJ2-1 NA TRBV7-8
CAISESLVQETQYF TGTGCCATCAGTGAGTCGCTAGTCCAAGAGACCCAGTACTTC NA TRBJ2-5 NA TRBV10-3
CATSREAGRGEKLFF TGTGCCACCAGCAGAGAGGCAGGGAGGGGTGAAAAACTGTTTTTT NA TRBJ1-4 NA TRBV15
CASSYGSSGNTIYF TGTGCCAGCAGTTACGGGAGCTCTGGAAACACCATATATTTT NA TRBJ1-3 NA TRBV6-5
CASSEQGAGTNEKLFF TGTGCCAGCTCGGAGCAGGGGGCTGGAACTAATGAAAAACTGTTTTTT TRBD1 TRBJ1-4 NA TRBV18
CASSPGLGGSYNEQFF TGTGCCAGCAGCCCCGGACTAGGCGGGTCATACAATGAGCAGTTCTTC TRBD2 TRBJ2-1 NA TRBV5-4
CATSRDKPAGELFF TGTGCCACCAGCAGAGATAAACCGGCCGGGGAGCTGTTTTTT NA TRBJ2-2 NA TRBV15
CASSPSLGGGETQYF TGTGCCAGCAGCCCCAGTCTAGGTGGTGGAGAGACCCAGTACTTC NA TRBJ2-5 few TRBV14
CATSSLASTDTQYF TGTGCCACCAGCTCACTAGCGAGCACAGATACGCAGTATTTT TRBD2 TRBJ2-3 NA TRBV15
CASSPGTGSTRELFF TGTGCCAGCTCACCCGGGACAGGGTCGACAAGAGAACTGTTTTTT TRBD1 TRBJ1-4 NA TRBV18
CASRGTGVNTEAFF TGTGCCAGCAGAGGGACAGGGGTGAACACTGAAGCTTTCTTT TRBD1 TRBJ1-1 NA TRBV6-5
CASSQGTRNEQFF TGCGCCAGCAGCCAAGGTACCAGGAATGAGCAGTTCTTC NA TRBJ2-1 NA TRBV4-1
CASSVASLAGDYNEQFF TGTGCCAGCAGCGTAGCTTCCCTAGCGGGGGACTACAATGAGCAGTTCTTC TRBD2 TRBJ2-1 NA TRBV9
CSARIDFGYTF TGCAGTGCTAGGATTGACTTTGGCTACACCTTC NA TRBJ1-2 NA TRBV20-1
CASGRPGQLNLYEQYF TGTGCCAGCGGCCGACCCGGACAGCTTAACCTCTACGAGCAGTACTTC NA TRBJ2-7 NA TRBV7-9
CATSKGQGADGELFF TGTGCCACCAGCAAGGGACAGGGGGCGGACGGGGAGCTGTTTTTT TRBD1 TRBJ2-2 NA TRBV15
CASTPRGGQLSSYEQYF TGTGCCAGTACCCCAAGGGGGGGGCAGTTGAGCTCCTACGAGCAGTACTTC NA TRBJ2-7 few TRBV19
CASSMGTGMNYGYTF TGCGCCAGCAGCATGGGGACAGGGATGAACTATGGCTACACCTTC TRBD1 TRBJ1-2 few TRBV4-1
CASSQSLAATYNEQFF TGTGCCAGCAGCCAGTCTCTAGCGGCGACGTACAATGAGCAGTTCTTC TRBD2 TRBJ2-1 NA TRBV3-1/TRBV3-2
CASSHSGGGQTQYF TGTGCCAGCAGCCATAGCGGGGGGGGACAGACCCAGTACTTC TRBD2 TRBJ2-5 once TRBV3-1/TRBV3-2
CATREEQYF TGTGCCACCAGAGAGGAGCAGTACTTC NA TRBJ2-7 few TRBV24-1
CASSYWRTGNTEAFF TGTGCCAGCAGTTACTGGCGGACAGGGAACACTGAAGCTTTCTTT TRBD1 TRBJ1-1 once TRBV6-2/TRBV6-3
CASSYREGGNQPQHF TGTGCCAGCAGTTACCGGGAGGGCGGCAATCAGCCCCAGCATTTT NA TRBJ1-5 NA TRBV6-5
CASTLGRSHEQFF TGTGCCAGCACCTTGGGGCGTTCTCATGAGCAGTTCTTC NA TRBJ2-1 NA TRBV12-3/TRBV12-4
CASSPRYLNTGELFF TGTGCCAGCAGTCCGCGGTACCTTAACACCGGGGAGCTGTTTTTT NA TRBJ2-2 NA TRBV2
CASSYRGQTLLDNEQFF TGTGCCAGCAGTTACCGCGGGCAAACATTACTTGACAATGAGCAGTTCTTC NA TRBJ2-1 NA TRBV27
CASSFSDRPGYTF TGTGCCAGCAGCTTCTCGGACAGGCCCGGCTACACCTTC TRBD1 TRBJ1-2 NA TRBV7-9
CASSFQGGEAFF TGTGCCAGCAGTTTCCAGGGGGGTGAAGCTTTCTTT TRBD1 TRBJ1-1 NA TRBV27
CASSRGQGYGYTF TGTGCCAGCAGCCGCGGACAGGGCTATGGCTACACCTTC TRBD1 TRBJ1-2 few TRBV27
CASSLALAKAQYF TGCGCCAGCAGCTTGGCCCTAGCGAAGGCCCAGTACTTC NA TRBJ2-5 NA TRBV5-1
CASSKVINGTGMAYEQYF TGTGCCAGCAGCAAAGTTATAAACGGGACAGGGATGGCCTACGAGCAGTACTTC NA TRBJ2-7 NA TRBV21-1
CASSREGGNTEAFF TGTGCCAGCTCTAGGGAGGGGGGGAACACTGAAGCTTTCTTT NA TRBJ1-1 few TRBV2
CASSLGTGDYYGYTF TGTGCCAGCAGCCTAGGGACAGGGGACTACTATGGCTACACCTTC TRBD1 TRBJ1-2 few TRBV3-1/TRBV3-2
CASAPSAGELFF TGTGCCAGCGCACCCAGTGCCGGGGAGCTGTTTTTT NA TRBJ2-2 NA TRBV9
CASRGTVYEQYF TGTGCCAGCAGGGGGACAGTCTACGAGCAGTACTTC TRBD1 TRBJ2-7 NA TRBV6-5
CAIGVMSTGELFF TGTGCCATAGGGGTCATGTCAACCGGGGAGCTGTTTTTT NA TRBJ2-2 NA TRBV27
CASSSILGQFYGYTF TGTGCCAGCAGTTCCATTCTGGGACAGTTCTATGGCTACACCTTC TRBD1 TRBJ1-2 NA TRBV28
CAWIPDTRTEAFF TGTGCCTGGATCCCGGACACCCGGACTGAAGCTTTCTTT NA TRBJ1-1 NA TRBV30
CASSQDRRQDSPLHF TGCGCCAGCAGCCAAGACCGGAGACAGGATTCACCCCTCCACTTT NA TRBJ1-6 NA TRBV4-1
CASSFGEETQYF TGTGCCAGCAGCTTCGGGGAAGAGACCCAGTACTTC NA TRBJ2-5 NA TRBV7-8
CASSRGEGQGGALHF TGCGCCAGCAGCCGTGGTGAAGGACAGGGTGGGGCCCTCCACTTT TRBD1 TRBJ1-6 NA TRBV5-1
CASSLTGNNSPLHF TGTGCCAGCAGCCTGACGGGAAATAATTCACCCCTCCACTTT NA TRBJ1-6 NA TRBV3-1/TRBV3-2
CASSLGGAYGYTF TGTGCCAGCAGTTTGGGGGGGGCCTATGGCTACACCTTC NA TRBJ1-2 NA TRBV27